Here is one T cell receptor beta chain with its context. This clone is medium-sized (0.01 to 0.1%) in its sample. What this receptor recognizes is not known. No much larger clonotype is one base removed from it; base qualities were not supplied. Other nucleotide sequences from this sample produce the same CDR3. The sample originates from a study of metastatic and nonmetastatic thyroid tumors (TCRdb year 2020). For the wider study: Repertoires from peripheral blood and from tumor or nodule tissue samples of malignant and benign thyroid patients were compared. On the study overall, not on this receptor specifically: TCR beta diversity was reported as significantly higher in malignant tumors than in benign nodules, in both blood and tumor samples.

The method was PCR. The sample was run on an Illumina HiSeq 4000. High-throughput sequencing was used to profile the TCR beta-chain CDR3 region of each patient. From the authors' description of their analysis: CDR3 differences across clinicopathological groups were used to build a classifier for discriminating distant-metastatic papillary thyroid cancer patients. Repertoire diversity was assessed with the Shannon index, and tumor-blood repertoire similarity with the Morisita-Horn index. TCRdb reworked the public reads: Q25 trimming with fastp, MiXCR clone assembly, productive beta chains retained. These V and J calls are TCRdb output, not the study's own analysis. This sample comprises 21,000 or so clones, about 12% of them detected only once. The ten largest clones capture approximately 6.2% of the sample. V trim: 5 bases; J trim: 6 bases; unmatched bases: 15. The CDR3 spans 17 residues, from the cysteine through the phenylalanine. The kept DNA is CDR3 alone, 51 bases in frame from the first base.

No treatment had been received by any patient before thyroid surgery. Using T-cell receptor beta sequencing, the researchers looked back retrospectively at clinical samples from patients, gathered between about 2011 and 2019. The sequencing sample was made of blood. This TCR was sampled from a male donor with papillary thyroid cancer or a benign thyroid nodule (not recorded which). Some clones in this sample may be carry-over from other donors' samples. This chain is built from TRBV12-3 or TRBV12-4 and TRBJ1-1; 10 central nucleotides agree with TRBD1. The sequence in DNA is TGTGCCAGCAGTCCTGTCCCGGGACAGGGGAGGTTCCCTGAAGCTTTCTTT. It is translated as CASSPVPGQGRFPEAFF.